What follows are 27 T cell receptor beta chains derived from one specimen sequenced in a study of beta chain features in type 1 diabetes. The investigators reverse transcribed all of the isolated RNA, so they sequenced expressed TCRB transcripts. Produced via immunoSEQ multiplex PCR; TCRdb's table is partial and in-frame only. This table holds 400,000 to 500,000 clones, roughly 13% found once. The sample taken for sequencing was naive CD4+ T cells from blood. Every receptor here comes from a man aged 25 to 45 in good health.

The chain employs TRBV29-1 and TRBJ2-7, with 9 bases lining up with TRBD1. Germline trimming cut 6 bases from V and 8 bases from J; bases unmatched to any gene: 8. The germline V gene has CDR1 SQVTM and CDR2 ANQGSEA. The CDR3 has 12 amino acids. The CDR3 DNA sequence: TGCAGCGTCACCTCAGGGACAGGGCAGCAGTACGTC. Translation gives CSVTSGTGQQYV.

This clone was counted a few times. The rearrangement links TRBV9 to TRBJ2-3; 7 bases align to TRBD1. Germline CDR1 and CDR2: SGDLS and YYNGEE. The CDR3 covers 15 residues. After removal of 4 bases from V and 4 bases from J, the junction contained 9 bases not matched to a gene. Here the CDR3 DNA reads TGTGCCAGCAGCAAGGGGGCTAGCCGGGCAGATACGCAGTATTTT. Residues: CASSKGASRADTQYF.

The J gene is TRBJ1-4, the V gene TRBV4-1, with D unclear. The CDR3 is 12 amino acids. V was shortened by 5 bases and J by 0 bases, with 1 base between the two germline ends. From germline, CDR1 is MGHRA and CDR2 YSYEKL. CDR3 region: CASSSTNEKLFF. In DNA, the CDR3 is TGCGCCAGCAGCTCAACTAATGAAAAACTGTTTTTT.

J is TRBJ2-3 and V is TRBV6-5; tentative D call: TRBD1 (6 bases). CDR3 length equals 14 residues. Deletions cut 10 bases from V and 3 bases from J, with 17 bases between. Germline CDR1 is MNHEY and CDR2 is SVGAGI. The CDR3 nucleotides read TGTGCCACTTCCAGGGGAATAATTACAGATACGCAGTATTTT. It codes for CATSRGIITDTQYF.

This clone came up a few times. The chain combines TRBV20-1 with TRBJ2-7; no reliable D call. The CDR3 consists of 9 residues. Germline CDR1 reads DFQATT; CDR2 reads SNEGSKA (reference sequence). The chain's CDR3 is CRAPGEQYV. CDR3 in DNA: TGCAGAGCTCCCGGCGAGCAGTACGTC.

The chain combines TRBV7-2 with TRBJ2-7; possibly TRBD1 for D (5 bases). There are 14 residues in the CDR3. V gave up 5 bases and J gave up 3 bases, with 14 bases separating them. CDR1 SGHTA and CDR2 FQGNSA come from the germline V gene. CDR3 residues: CASSLSLGVYEQYV. The CDR3 nucleotides read TGTGCCAGCAGCCTCTCCCTAGGGGTCTACGAGCAGTACGTC.

In this sample, this clone turned up a few times. The chain carries TRBV2 and TRBJ2-7, with 8 bases identical to TRBD2. The CDR3 covers 15 residues. Germline V lookup: CDR1 SNHLY, CDR2 FYNNEI. J gave up 1 base and V 8 bases, and 10 bases lay outside the gene matches. The CDR3, as DNA: TGTGCCAGCCAATTGGAAACTAGCGGATCCTACGAGCAGTACTTC. Translating gives CASQLETSGSYEQYF.

This clone was recorded a few times. The chain joins TRBV7-2 to TRBJ1-1; 8 positions match TRBD1. This CDR3 has 16 residues. Germline CDR1 is SGHTA and CDR2 is FQGNSA. V was pared by 7 bases and J by 0 bases, with 10 bases of the junction left unmatched. The CDR3 DNA follows: TGTGCCAGCATCACGGACAGGGCACAAGTGAACACTGAAGCTTTCTTT. It encodes CASITDRAQVNTEAFF.

The table lists this clone with a few counts. The CDR3 region is CASSLTPPPTDTQYF. CDR3 DNA: TGTGCCAGCAGCTTAACCCCCCCTCCCACAGATACGCAGTATTTT. This chain uses TRBV7-3 with TRBJ2-3; D is ambiguous. V dropped 0 bases and J dropped 2 bases, with 9 bases sitting between them. Germline CDR1 SGHTA, CDR2 FQGTGA. The CDR3 runs 15 residues.

Comment on this clone: Additional DNA sequences in this sample encode the identical CDR3. The chain has TRBV18 and TRBJ2-7, with 10 bases that match TRBD1. Germline-derived CDR1 and CDR2 are KGHSH and LQKENI. This CDR3 is 13 amino acids long. V was clipped by 3 bases and J by 7 bases; unmatched bases: 3. The CDR3 sequence is CASSPGQGSEQYF. In DNA form, the CDR3 reads TGTGCCAGCTCACCGGGACAGGGGAGTGAGCAGTACTTC.

This clone appeared a few times. The chain combines TRBV7-2 with TRBJ2-1; perhaps TRBD2 as D (5 bases). The germline V gene encodes CDR1 SGHTA and CDR2 FQGNSA. Trimming took off 1 base at V and 4 bases at J, with 14 bases between the two ends. This CDR3 is 16 amino acids long. CDR3 amino acids: CASSLGSGGGYNEQFF. The CDR3 DNA follows: TGTGCCAGCAGCTTAGGATCCGGAGGAGGTTACAATGAGCAGTTCTTC.

V gene TRBV7-6 combines with J gene TRBJ1-1, with D hard to call. V lost 4 bases to trimming and J lost 0 bases, with 15 bases between them. Germline V gives CDR1 SGHVS, CDR2 FNYEAQ. The CDR3 extends over 16 amino acids. CDR3 sequence reads: CASSSTPGPMNTEAFF. CDR3 in DNA: TGTGCCAGCAGCTCCACACCTGGGCCGATGAACACTGAAGCTTTCTTT. Together with reference TRBV7-6 and TRBJ1-1, the CDR3 gives the full variable domain: GAGVSQSPRYKVTKRGQDVALRCDPISGHVSLYWYRQALGQGPEFLTYFNYEAQQDKSGLPNDRFSAERPEGSISTLTIQRTEQRDSAMYRCASSSTPGPMNTEAFFGQGTRLTVV.

The rearrangement links TRBV7-2 to TRBJ2-3; D unresolved. CDR1 is SGHTA, CDR2 FQGNSA, per germline. Between the trimmed V and J ends, which lost 2 bases and 2 bases, there was a span of 11 bases. The CDR3 consists of 15 residues. The CDR3 is CASSLQAVYTDTQYF. CDR3 DNA sequence: TGTGCCAGCAGCTTACAGGCAGTATACACAGATACGCAGTATTTT.

This clone has more than one count but fewer than ten. The chain has TRBV7-9 and TRBJ1-6, with D possibly matching TRBD1 (5 bases). The CDR3 extends over 14 amino acids. The V gene lost 5 bases and the J gene lost 10 bases, with 15 bases spanning the gap. Germline V gene lookup returns CDR1 SEHNR and CDR2 FQNEAQ (reference sequence). The CDR3 DNA is TGTGCCAGCAGCCACGGGACGGAAATATCACCCCTCCACTTT. It encodes CASSHGTEISPLHF. The full variable domain, with the rest looked up from reference TRBV7-9 and TRBJ1-6, is DTGVSQNPRHKITKRGQNVTFRCDPISEHNRLYWYRQTLGQGPEFLTYFQNEAQLEKSRLLSDRFSAERPKGSFSTLEIQRTEQGDSAMYLCASSHGTEISPLHFGNGTRLTVT.

This clone was counted between two and nine times. The V and J genes are TRBV4-2 and TRBJ1-4; D is undetermined. Germline CDR1 and CDR2: LGHNA and YNFKEQ. Trimming took 1 base from V and 5 from J, leaving 11 bases between them. This CDR3 is built from 15 residues. CDR3 DNA: TGTGCCAGCAGCCAAGCCGTAGACGCAAATGAAAAACTGTTTTTT. Its translation: CASSQAVDANEKLFF.

This rearrangement joins TRBV10-3 to TRBJ2-5; 15 bases fit TRBD2. Looked up from germline, CDR1 is ENHRY and CDR2 is SYGVKD. This CDR3 comprises 16 residues. The junction had 4 bases not matched to a gene; V was cut back by 6 bases and J by 2 bases. The CDR3 DNA is TGTGCCATCAGCCAGGGACTAGCGGGGGGACAAGAGACCCAGTACTTC. It is translated as CAISQGLAGGQETQYF.

The gene calls are TRBV11-2 and TRBJ2-7; 13 bases match TRBD2. From germline, CDR1 is SGHAT and CDR2 FQNNGV. With V trimmed by 10 bases and J by 2 bases, 5 bases remained unmatched. The CDR3 has 14 residues. The chain's CDR3 is CATSGLAGTYEQYF. DNA for the CDR3: TGTGCCACGTCGGGACTAGCGGGAACCTACGAGCAGTACTTC.

This clone was counted only a few times. The genes are TRBV6-6 and TRBJ2-2, with TRBD1 matching over 11 bases. The length of the CDR3 is 14 residues. J gave up 11 bases and V 2 bases, and 4 bases lay outside the gene matches. Germline V gene sequence: CDR1 MNHNY, CDR2 SVGAGI (reference sequence). CDR3 region: CASSYTRTGGELFF. Here the CDR3 DNA reads TGTGCCAGCAGTTACACCCGGACAGGGGGCGAGCTGTTTTTT.

This clone was found a few times. This chain uses TRBV15 with TRBJ2-2; no reliable D call. The CDR3 extends over 13 amino acids. CDR1 and CDR2 (germline): LNHNV, YYDKDF (reference sequence). V lost 4 bases and J lost 1, with 4 bases in between. The CDR3 reads CATSNKNTGELFF. CDR3 DNA: TGTGCCACCAGCAACAAGAACACCGGGGAGCTGTTTTTT.

The chain employs TRBV29-1 and TRBJ2-3, with 12 bases matching TRBD2. The CDR3 is 13 residues long. Trimming at V came to 7 bases and at J to 2 bases, leaving 1 base not matched to a gene. The V gene's germline CDR1 is SQVTM and CDR2 ANQGSEA. CDR3 loop: CSGTSGNTDTQYF. CDR3 nucleotides: TGCAGCGGGACTAGCGGGAACACAGATACGCAGTATTTT.

The V gene is TRBV15, the J gene TRBJ2-1, with 9 bases matching TRBD1. CDR3 length equals 15 residues. Germline V gives CDR1 LNHNV, CDR2 YYDKDF (reference sequence). V dropped 4 bases and J dropped 4; count of bases not matched to a gene: 5. As DNA, the CDR3 is TGTGCCACCAGCAAGGGACAGGGAGGATACAATGAGCAGTTCTTC. It specifies CATSKGQGGYNEQFF.

The chain employs TRBV30 and TRBJ1-1, with D unresolved. The CDR3 covers 11 residues. Germline CDR1 and CDR2: GTSNPN and SVGIG (reference sequence). The ends were cut back, 0 bases at V and 11 bases at J, with 10 bases in the middle. The CDR3 coding sequence is TGTGCCTGGAGTGTAGGCAGAAGGGCTTTCTTT. It yields the protein CAWSVGRRAFF.

V and J are TRBV19 and TRBJ2-1; TRBD1 agrees at 10 bases. The CDR3 is 14 amino acids. Germline CDR1 LNHDA, CDR2 SQIVND (reference sequence). With V trimmed by 9 bases and J by 9 bases, 11 bases remained unmatched. CDR3 in DNA: TGTGCCAGCCAACGGACAGGGGGGCCTGGTGAGCAGTTCTTC. Translated: CASQRTGGPGEQFF.

The rearrangement links TRBV11-3 to TRBJ2-5; D is unclear. The CDR3 contains 15 residues. The V end lost 1 base, the J end lost 2 bases, and 11 bases lay between the germline ends. Germline CDR1 is SGHNT and CDR2 is YENEEA. CDR3 DNA sequence: TGTGCCAGCAGCTTAGGCGGCAGGAATCAAGAGACCCAGTACTTC. Protein product: CASSLGGRNQETQYF.

This clone was detected a few times. The CDR3 sequence is CAWSVRVLNNEQFF. CDR3 in DNA: TGTGCCTGGAGTGTGAGGGTTCTCAACAATGAGCAGTTCTTC. This sequence joins TRBV30 and TRBJ2-1; perhaps TRBD2 as D (5 bases). Germline CDR1 GTSNPN, CDR2 SVGIG (reference sequence). The V and J ends lost 0 bases and 5 bases respectively, with 11 bases between them. The length of the CDR3 is 14 residues.

V usage is TRBV5-6 and J usage is TRBJ2-1; D unresolved. V was trimmed by 7 bases and J by 7 bases, leaving 9 bases between them. CDR1 SGHDT and CDR2 YYEEEE come from the germline V gene. This CDR3 is built from 11 residues. Here the CDR3 DNA reads TGTGCCAGCGAGACCTGGAATGAGCAGTTCTTC. Its translation is CASETWNEQFF.

The chain links TRBV6-5 to TRBJ2-3; TRBD2 aligns across 7 bases. This CDR3 has 13 residues. V lost 5 bases, J lost 4 bases, and 3 bases stayed unmatched. Germline-derived CDR1 and CDR2 are MNHEY and SVGAGI. In DNA, the CDR3 is TGTGCCAGCAGTCGGACTAGAGCAGATACGCAGTATTTT. Translated, it gives CASSRTRADTQYF.